One and the same sample provided the 23 T cell receptor beta chains below, sequenced in a study of human T cells and chemical hapten exposure. TCRdb reprocessed the RACE reads via MiXCR and lists one record per CDR3 protein. The sample comprises fewer than 45,000 distinct CDR3 sequences, 12% of which are singletons, and about 1.9% rests with the top ten. The sample's time point: pre-sensitization, week 0. Treatment given: therapeutic diphenylcyclopropenone sensitization with weekly scalp DPC. Unfractionated whole blood was the source of the extracted total RNA. Specimen: whole blood, collected in connection with sensitization to the hapten diphenylcyclopropenone (DPC). The origin of the receptors is a woman in her 40s with alopecia areata. Some clones in this sample may be carry-over from other donors' samples.

This clonotype was detected ten times or more. The rearrangement links TRBV3-1 to TRBJ1-4; D is unclear. V was clipped by 0 bases and J by 8 bases, with 4 bases between them. Germline-derived CDR1 and CDR2 are LGHDT and YNNKEL (reference sequence). This CDR3 has 12 residues. The CDR3 region has the DNA TGTGCCAGCAGCCAAGAAGAAGAAAAACTGTTTTTT. It yields the protein CASSQEEEKLFF.

The V gene is TRBV7-2, the J gene TRBJ2-7; tentatively, D is TRBD1 (6 bases). Germline CDR1 reads SGHTA; CDR2 reads FQGNSA. Trimming removed 5 bases from V and 3 bases from J, with 20 bases in between. CDR3 length: 16 residues. In DNA, the CDR3 is TGTGCCAGCAGCCCGGACAGTGGGGGACCGGTCTACGAGCAGTACTTC. As protein: CASSPDSGGPVYEQYF. The full variable domain, rest sourced from reference TRBV7-2 and TRBJ2-7, is GAGVSQSPSNKVTEKGKDVELRCDPISGHTALYWYRQSLGQGLEFLIYFQGNSAPDKSGLPSDRFSAERTGGSVSTLTIQRTQQEDSAVYLCASSPDSGGPVYEQYFGPGTRLTVT.

This clonotype was counted many times. The rearrangement uses TRBV29-1 and TRBJ2-7, with a weak D call TRBD1 (6 bases). The CDR3 has 12 residues. The germline gives CDR1 SQVTM, CDR2 ANQGSEA. V was pared by 7 bases and J by 2 bases, with 12 bases between. Written as DNA, the CDR3 is TGCAGCGGGCAGACAGGACCCTACGAGCAGTACTTC. As protein: CSGQTGPYEQYF.

This clonotype was seen a handful of times. The rearrangement uses TRBV9 and TRBJ2-7, with D hard to call. From germline, CDR1 is SGDLS and CDR2 YYNGEE. The ends were cut back, 4 bases at V and 0 bases at J, with 5 bases in the middle. The CDR3 totals 12 residues. The CDR3 spells CASSFDSYEQYF. The CDR3 DNA reads TGTGCCAGCAGCTTCGACTCCTACGAGCAGTACTTC.

This clonotype has more than one count but fewer than ten. The chain links TRBV10-3 to TRBJ2-1; 7 nucleotides match TRBD2. Germline V lookup: CDR1 ENHRY, CDR2 SYGVKD. This CDR3 is 14 amino acids long. With V trimmed by 7 bases and J by 2 bases, 5 bases remained unmatched. As DNA, the CDR3 is TGTGCCATCACCCGGAGCGGGACCTACAATGAGCAGTTCTTC. Amino acid sequence: CAITRSGTYNEQFF.

This clonotype has a handful of counts. J is TRBJ2-7 and V is TRBV29-1; D perhaps matches TRBD1 (6 bases). The CDR3 is made up of 11 amino acids. Per the germline V gene, CDR1 is SQVTM and CDR2 is ANQGSEA. V gave up 6 bases and J gave up 7 bases, with 13 bases separating them. CDR3 in DNA: TGCAGCGTGGGACATCCCAGGGAGCAGTACTTC. Its translation is CSVGHPREQYF.

The rearrangement links TRBV28 to TRBJ1-4, with a weak D call TRBD1 (5 bases). Per germline, CDR1 MDHEN and CDR2 SYDVKM. This CDR3 comprises 15 residues. The V gene lost 5 bases and the J gene lost 7 bases, with 17 bases spanning the gap. CDR3 in DNA: TGTGCCAGCAGTGCCCATGGGGGTGGAGGTGAAAAACTGTTTTTT. This translates into CASSAHGGGGEKLFF. The full variable domain, its missing parts supplied by reference TRBV28 and TRBJ1-4, is DVKVTQSSRYLVKRTGEKVFLECVQDMDHENMFWYRQDPGLGLRLIYFSYDVKMKEKGDIPEGYSVSREKKERFSLILESASTNQTSMYLCASSAHGGGGEKLFFGSGTQLSVL.

This clonotype was seen at least ten times. V usage is TRBV28 and J usage is TRBJ1-2, with no clear D. There are 14 residues in the CDR3. Germline assignment: CDR1 MDHEN and CDR2 SYDVKM. Deletions cut 4 bases from V and 4 bases from J, with 13 bases between. The CDR3 DNA sequence: TGTGCCAGCAGTTCCCCCCCACAAGTCTATGGCTACACCTTC. Translated: CASSSPPQVYGYTF.

This chain connects TRBV27 to TRBJ2-5; D gene ambiguous. CDR1 and CDR2 (germline): MNHEY, SMNVEV (reference sequence). The CDR3 runs 14 residues. The ends were cut back, 4 bases at V and 1 base at J, with 10 bases in the middle. The CDR3 DNA follows: TGTGCCAGCAGTTCCGGACCGATCCAAGAGACCCAGTACTTC. Its translation: CASSSGPIQETQYF.

There are many counts of this clonotype. V is TRBV29-1 and J is TRBJ2-2; D call uncertain. V was shortened by 1 base and J by 7 bases, with 4 bases between the two germline ends. This CDR3 contains 11 residues. Looked up from germline, CDR1 is SQVTM and CDR2 is ANQGSEA. The CDR3 DNA sequence: TGCAGCGTTGAAGTGATCGGGGAGCTGTTTTTT. Its protein is CSVEVIGELFF.

The chain employs TRBV28 and TRBJ1-1, with D possibly TRBD1 on 6 matching bases. Germline assignment: CDR1 MDHEN and CDR2 SYDVKM. V lost 6 bases, J lost 5 bases, and 19 bases lay in between. This CDR3 spans 15 amino acids. CDR3 sequence reads: CASRRQQGLMTEAFF. CDR3 in DNA: TGTGCCAGCAGGCGGCAACAGGGTTTGATGACTGAAGCTTTCTTT.

The chain carries TRBV3-1 and TRBJ2-1, with 10 positions matching TRBD2. The ends lost 0 bases at V and 7 bases at J; junction bases unmatched: 3. Germline CDR1 and CDR2: LGHDT and YNNKEL (reference sequence). The CDR3 has 15 amino acids. The DNA of the CDR3 is TGTGCCAGCAGCCAAGAAAGCGGGGGGGCGAATGAGCAGTTCTTC. This codes for CASSQESGGANEQFF.

This clonotype was counted many times. CDR3 DNA: TGTGCCAGCCAGAAAAAAGGGTATCAGCCCCAGCATTTT. This codes for CASQKKGYQPQHF. This chain connects TRBV6-6 to TRBJ1-5; D remains unclear. From germline, CDR1 is MNHNY and CDR2 SVGAGI (reference sequence). Trimming stripped 8 bases from V and 5 bases from J, with 13 bases between. The CDR3 is made up of 13 amino acids.

This clonotype was detected many times. The chain links TRBV6-5 to TRBJ1-5; D ambiguous. The CDR3 consists of 13 residues. The V gene lost 0 bases and the J gene lost 11 bases, with 11 bases spanning the gap. Per the germline V gene, CDR1 is MNHEY and CDR2 is SVGAGI. CDR3 region: CASSYSTNFAQHF. CDR3 bases: TGTGCCAGCAGTTACTCGACTAACTTCGCCCAGCATTTT.

This clonotype was seen at least ten times. CDR3 amino acids: CSVERRGREYEQYF. CDR3 bases: TGCAGCGTTGAACGTCGGGGGAGGGAGTACGAGCAGTACTTC. This rearrangement joins TRBV29-1 to TRBJ2-7; 7 bases map to TRBD2. V gave up 2 bases and J gave up 4 bases; unmatched junction bases: 8. CDR1 is SQVTM, CDR2 ANQGSEA, per germline. CDR3 size: 14 residues.

This chain uses TRBV20-1 with TRBJ1-4; no firm D call. Trimming took 2 bases from V and 12 from J, leaving 13 bases between them. CDR1 DFQATT and CDR2 SNEGSKA come from the germline V gene (reference sequence). The CDR3 has 12 residues. DNA of the CDR3: TGCAGTGCTAGATTAGGATTGAGGGAACTGTTTTTT. Residues: CSARLGLRELFF.

The sample holds many counts of this clonotype. The chain uses TRBV12-3 or TRBV12-4 and TRBJ2-7; 13 nucleotides match TRBD2. The V segment lost 5 bases and the J segment 6 bases; nucleotides outside the gene matches: 10. The CDR3 is 16 residues long. Written as DNA, the CDR3 is TGTGCCAGCAGTGCAACGTTTGGACTAGCGGGGGCCGAGCAGTACTTC. Translated, it gives CASSATFGLAGAEQYF.

DNA of the CDR3: TGTGCCAGCGCCCGGACAGGTTCACACAATGAGCAGTTCTTC. Its translation is CASARTGSHNEQFF. The chain uses TRBV12-3 or TRBV12-4 and TRBJ2-1; 7 bases align to TRBD1. J gave up 5 bases and V 8 bases, and 9 bases lay outside the gene matches. CDR3 length: 14 residues.

By sample share, this clonotype is medium-sized (0.01 to 0.1%). The CDR3 DNA reads as TGTGCCAGCAAGCTCGGGTTCGGGCAGACCCCCTACGAGCAGTACTTC. This codes for CASKLGFGQTPYEQYF. The chain employs TRBV28 and TRBJ2-7; D not certain. Germline V CDR1 and CDR2: MDHEN, SYDVKM. V gave up 7 bases and J gave up 2 bases, with 21 bases separating them. The CDR3 runs 16 residues. Filled out from reference TRBV28 and TRBJ2-7, the complete variable domain reads DVKVTQSSRYLVKRTGEKVFLECVQDMDHENMFWYRQDPGLGLRLIYFSYDVKMKEKGDIPEGYSVSREKKERFSLILESASTNQTSMYLCASKLGFGQTPYEQYFGPGTRLTVT.

This clonotype has at least ten counts. The V and J genes are TRBV21-1 and TRBJ1-2. TRBV21-1 is a pseudogene segment. CDR3 length equals 18 residues. The DNA for the CDR3 is TGTGCCAGCAGAAATCCTTGTAACCCGCGGCCGGCTAACTATGGCTACACCTTC. Its translation is CASRNPCNPRPANYGYTF.

This clonotype was recorded at least ten times. DNA for the CDR3: TGTGCCAGCAGTCACCCGGGGGGGACAGCTTACGAGCAGTACTTC. Its protein is CASSHPGGTAYEQYF. V usage is TRBV12-3 or TRBV12-4 and J usage is TRBJ2-7; possibly TRBD2 for D (8 bases). Trimming took 5 bases from V and 4 from J, leaving 18 bases between them. This CDR3 contains 15 residues.

This clonotype was detected ten times or more. The chain recombines TRBV18 with TRBJ2-1, with a possible D match to TRBD2 (5 bases). Looked up from germline, CDR1 is KGHSH and CDR2 is LQKENI. Trimming removed 4 bases from V and 5 bases from J, with 15 bases in between. The CDR3 covers 15 residues. CDR3 DNA: TGTGCCAGCTCACGCTACGGAGAGGGCCACAATGAGCAGTTCTTC. This translates into CASSRYGEGHNEQFF.

The chain is built from TRBV12-3 or TRBV12-4 and TRBJ2-7; 10 nucleotides match TRBD1. Germline trimming cut 3 bases from V and 7 bases from J; bases unmatched to any gene: 6. The CDR3 contains 14 residues. The DNA of the CDR3 is TGTGCCAGCAGTTTGAGACAGGGGGCAGGGGAGCAGTACTTC. It is translated as CASSLRQGAGEQYF.